These 32 T cell receptor beta chains came from one sample sequenced in a study of blood T cell repertoires in COVID-19. TCRdb's table, derived via immunoSEQ multiplex PCR, lists solely in-frame clones and lacks some. The data contain around 240,000 clones, roughly 79% of them singletons. Sequencing was carried out using peripheral blood. The receptors originated from a woman older than 75 with acute or convalescent COVID-19.

This clone has just a few counts. The rearrangement links TRBV3-1 (or the pseudogene TRBV3-2) to TRBJ1-2; TRBD1 is a possible D gene (5 bases). The CDR3 spans 15 residues. CDR1 is LGHDT, CDR2 YNNKEL, per germline (reference sequence). V lost 3 bases, J lost 1 base, and 12 bases lay in between. The CDR3, as DNA: TGTGCCAGCAGCCACGGGGGAGAGGGTAACTATGGCTACACCTTC. This translates into CASSHGGEGNYGYTF.

The rearrangement uses TRBV19 and TRBJ1-6; 7 positions agree with TRBD1. V lost 2 bases to trimming and J lost 9 bases; unmatched junction nucleotides: 4. Looked up from germline, CDR1 is LNHDA and CDR2 is SQIVND (reference sequence). The CDR3 runs 14 residues. The CDR3 loop reads CASSIQGVVSPLHF. CDR3 coding DNA: TGTGCCAGTAGTATACAGGGGGTAGTTTCACCCCTCCACTTT.

The rearrangement links TRBV4-2 to TRBJ1-2, with 8 nucleotides matching TRBD1. CDR1 is LGHNA, CDR2 YNFKEQ, per germline. V dropped 7 bases and J dropped 2; count of bases not matched to a gene: 6. CDR3 length: 14 amino acids. The CDR3 protein is CASKTGGTNYGYTF. The CDR3 DNA follows: TGTGCCAGCAAAACAGGGGGAACCAACTATGGCTACACCTTC.

As regards this clone: The sample carries other DNA sequences with the same CDR3. This rearrangement joins TRBV7-9 to TRBJ1-5; no definite D call. Germline-derived CDR1 and CDR2 are SEHNR and FQNEAQ (reference sequence). The CDR3 covers 14 residues. Trimming stripped 1 base from V and 3 bases from J, with 7 bases between. CDR3 sequence: CASSLGQVNQPQHF. The CDR3 DNA follows: TGTGCCAGCAGCTTAGGGCAGGTCAATCAGCCCCAGCATTTT.

V and J are TRBV19 and TRBJ1-1; D may be TRBD1 (5 bases). CDR1 is LNHDA and CDR2 is SQIVND in the germline V gene (reference sequence). This CDR3 has 17 amino acids. Deletions cut 6 bases from V and 6 bases from J, with 26 bases between. CDR3 DNA: TGTGCCAGTAGCCTGTGGCAGGGCCAAGGGGCGAGCTCTGAAGCTTTCTTT. It translates to CASSLWQGQGASSEAFF.

V is TRBV7-8 and J is TRBJ2-7; the D is unclear. The V end was cut by 1 base, the J end by 2 bases, with 12 bases between. Per germline, CDR1 SGHVS and CDR2 FQNEAQ. This CDR3 has 15 amino acids. Here the CDR3 DNA reads TGTGCCAGCAGCTTAGGTTTTTCCAGTACCTACGAGCAGTACTTC. Residues: CASSLGFSSTYEQYF.

As to this clone: Other DNA sequences in this specimen translate into the identical CDR3. V is TRBV4-1 and J is TRBJ2-3; a possible D gene is TRBD2 (6 bases). V gave up 0 bases and J gave up 2 bases, with 9 bases separating them. The CDR3 has 15 residues. Germline CDR1 is MGHRA and CDR2 is YSYEKL. The CDR3 sequence: CASSQDGGATDTQYF. The CDR3 nucleotides are TGCGCCAGCAGCCAAGATGGCGGGGCCACAGATACGCAGTATTTT.

The chain links TRBV19 to TRBJ1-2; TRBD1 is a possible D gene (5 bases). Germline V gives CDR1 LNHDA, CDR2 SQIVND (reference sequence). This CDR3 comprises 14 residues. V lost 5 bases to trimming and J lost 1 base, with 11 bases between them. The CDR3 DNA reads as TGTGCCAGTAGTCGGGGGAGGGATAACTATGGCTACACCTTC. Translated, it gives CASSRGRDNYGYTF.

With regard to this clone: Compared with germline, one end of the junction differs, possibly owing to a read error. Additional DNA sequences in this sample encode the identical CDR3. This chain's CDR3 is CASSVDGVFNYGYTF. CDR3 sequence (DNA): TGTGCCAGTAGTGTAGACGGAGTTTTTAACTATGGCTACACCTTC. The V call is TRBV19, the J call TRBJ1-2, with D uncertain. This CDR3 is built from 15 residues. The V gene's germline CDR1 is LNHDA and CDR2 SQIVND (reference sequence).

The chain combines TRBV6-5 with TRBJ1-2; perhaps TRBD1 as D (6 bases). V lost 5 bases and J lost 7, with 14 bases in between. CDR1 is MNHEY, CDR2 SVGAGI, per germline. CDR3 length equals 13 residues. The CDR3 spells CASSLQARGGYTF. The CDR3 DNA is TGTGCCAGCAGTCTACAGGCCAGGGGTGGCTACACCTTC.

About this clone itself: The sample contains more than one DNA sequence encoding this CDR3. The chain combines TRBV5-1 with TRBJ1-1, with TRBD1 as a possible D gene (6 bases). The CDR3 is made up of 14 amino acids. V shed 1 base and J shed 2 bases, with 9 bases lying between them. Germline V gene data show CDR1 as SGHRS and CDR2 as YFSETQ. The CDR3 reads CASSLRTANTEAFF. In nucleotides, the CDR3 is TGCGCCAGCAGCTTGAGGACAGCAAACACTGAAGCTTTCTTT.

The chain combines TRBV7-3 with TRBJ2-3, with TRBD2 matching over 8 bases. CDR3 length: 15 residues. The germline V gene has CDR1 SGHTA and CDR2 FQGTGA. The V gene end was trimmed by 4 bases and the J gene end by 1 base; junction bases not matched to a gene: 4. The CDR3 reads CASSYGLAGTDTQYF. The CDR3 region has the DNA TGTGCCAGCAGCTACGGACTAGCAGGCACAGATACGCAGTATTTT. The whole variable domain, filled in from reference TRBV7-3 and TRBJ2-3, reads GAGVSQTPSNKVTEKGKYVELRCDPISGHTALYWYRQSLGQGPEFLIYFQGTGAADDSGLPNDRFFAVRPEGSVSTLKIQRTERGDSAVYLCASSYGLAGTDTQYFGPGTRLTVL.

V usage is TRBV18 and J usage is TRBJ1-1; D call uncertain. The CDR3 totals 15 residues. Germline V lookup: CDR1 KGHSH, CDR2 LQKENI. Trimming left V 3 bases short and J 0 bases short, with 11 bases between. In DNA, the CDR3 is TGTGCCAGCTCACCGGCTCACAGAATGAACACTGAAGCTTTCTTT. It specifies CASSPAHRMNTEAFF.

The CDR3 sequence: CAISDPGQTTYEQYF. CDR3 DNA sequence: TGTGCCATCAGTGACCCGGGACAGACTACCTACGAGCAGTACTTC. The chain uses TRBV10-3 and TRBJ2-7; TRBD1 matches at 7 bases. CDR3 size: 15 residues. Per germline, CDR1 ENHRY and CDR2 SYGVKD. J was trimmed by 2 bases and V by 3 bases; bases with no gene match: 7.

The V and J genes are TRBV7-2 and TRBJ2-7; no firm D call. Trimming removed 4 bases at V and 0 bases at J, with 10 bases between. Germline V gene sequence: CDR1 SGHTA, CDR2 FQGNSA. CDR3 size: 14 residues. The CDR3 nucleotides read TGTGCCAGCAGCTCCCGTGGGCGCTCCTACGAGCAGTACTTC. Its protein is CASSSRGRSYEQYF.

The chain uses TRBV19 and TRBJ1-2; 7 bases line up with TRBD1. J lost 1 base, V lost 5 bases, and 7 bases had no gene match. The CDR3 is 15 amino acids. Germline V gives CDR1 LNHDA, CDR2 SQIVND (reference sequence). The CDR3 DNA follows: TGTGCCAGTAGTGACCGGGACAGCGTTAACTATGGCTACACCTTC. This translates into CASSDRDSVNYGYTF. Complete variable domain (other parts from reference TRBV19 and TRBJ1-2): DGGITQSPKYLFRKEGQNVTLSCEQNLNHDAMYWYRQDPGQGLRLIYYSQIVNDFQKGDIAEGYSVSREKKESFPLTVTSAQKNPTAFYLCASSDRDSVNYGYTFGSGTRLTVV.

The chain recombines TRBV7-3 with TRBJ2-6; TRBD1 matches 7 bases. The length of the CDR3 is 20 residues. V was pared by 5 bases and J by 4 bases, with 20 bases of the junction left unmatched. In germline, CDR1 is SGHTA, CDR2 FQGTGA. CDR3 in amino acids: CASSPRADRALSSGANVLTF. CDR3 nucleotides: TGTGCCAGCAGCCCAAGAGCTGACAGGGCCCTAAGTTCGGGGGCCAACGTCCTGACTTTC.

This chain joins TRBV24-1 and TRBJ2-5; D remains unclear. CDR1 and CDR2 from the germline V gene are KGHDR and SFDVKD. The CDR3 spans 15 residues. Trimming pared 4 bases from V and 2 bases from J, leaving 13 bases between. This CDR3 is CATSDPREVQETQYF. CDR3 bases: TGTGCCACCAGTGACCCCCGTGAGGTACAAGAGACCCAGTACTTC.

The J gene is TRBJ2-7, the V gene TRBV27, with 9 bases matching TRBD2. Germline assignment: CDR1 MNHEY and CDR2 SMNVEV (reference sequence). The CDR3 has 16 residues. V lost 3 bases and J lost 6; bases outside the gene matches: 12. CDR3 nucleotide sequence: TGTGCCAGCAGTTTCGGCGCTAGCGGGATATCGGCCGAGCAGTACTTC. It specifies CASSFGASGISAEQYF.

In this sample, this clone turned up once. This chain links TRBV5-5 with TRBJ2-2; no reliable D call. V dropped 5 bases and J dropped 4 bases, with 15 bases sitting between them. The CDR3 contains 15 residues. Germline CDR1 reads SGHKS; CDR2 reads YYEKEE (reference sequence). The CDR3 loop is CASRLGDRLTGELFF. CDR3 nucleotide sequence: TGTGCCAGCAGACTTGGTGACCGACTCACCGGGGAGCTGTTTTTT.

This clone was seen once. J is TRBJ1-4 and V is TRBV24-1, with 8 positions matching TRBD1. Germline-derived CDR1 and CDR2 are KGHDR and SFDVKD. This CDR3 spans 15 amino acids. J gave up 8 bases and V 4 bases, and 8 bases lay outside the gene matches. Here the CDR3 DNA reads TGTGCCACCAGTGACCGAGGACAGGGCGGGGAAAAACTGTTTTTT. It encodes CATSDRGQGGEKLFF.

The chain employs TRBV5-1 and TRBJ2-2; 8 nucleotides agree with TRBD2. The CDR3 consists of 17 residues. The germline V gene encodes CDR1 SGHRS and CDR2 YFSETQ. The J segment lost 0 bases and the V segment lost 3 bases, leaving 7 bases of the junction unmatched. CDR3 protein: CASSYLAGGANTGELFF. In DNA form, the CDR3 reads TGCGCCAGCAGCTACCTAGCGGGTGGCGCGAACACCGGGGAGCTGTTTTTT.

The rearrangement uses TRBV21-1 and TRBJ2-7; the table's D call, TRBD1, was not checked against the DNA. TRBV21-1 is given as a pseudogene. The CDR3 is made up of 16 amino acids. CDR3 DNA sequence: TGTGCCAGCAGCATGGTAACCGGGACAGTCAGGAACGAGCAGTACTTC. Amino acids: CASSMVTGTVRNEQYF.

J is TRBJ2-5 and V is TRBV11-1; weak D call: TRBD2 (6 bases). The germline V gene encodes CDR1 SGHAT and CDR2 FQDESV (reference sequence). The CDR3 runs to 11 residues. V lost 6 bases, J lost 5 bases, and 7 bases lay in between. The CDR3 DNA follows: TGTGCCAGCAGGGGACTTGAGACCCAGTACTTC. This sequence encodes CASRGLETQYF.

The genes are TRBV5-5 and TRBJ1-1; D is unclear. The V gene's germline CDR1 is SGHKS and CDR2 YYEKEE (reference sequence). This CDR3 comprises 16 residues. Trimming left V 4 bases short and J 10 bases short, with 26 bases between. CDR3 region: CASSPEGRGSPFGAFF. The CDR3 DNA sequence: TGTGCCAGCAGCCCGGAGGGCAGAGGATCCCCGTTTGGAGCTTTCTTT.

This sequence joins TRBV7-6 and TRBJ1-5; D is unclear. The CDR3 has 12 amino acids. V lost 5 bases to trimming and J lost 7 bases, with 9 bases between them. Germline loops: CDR1 SGHVS, CDR2 FNYEAQ. CDR3 residues: CASSADGQPQHF. The CDR3 nucleotides are TGTGCCAGCAGCGCAGACGGGCAGCCCCAGCATTTT.

J is TRBJ2-2 and V is TRBV7-3, with 8 bases identical to TRBD1. This CDR3 comprises 16 residues. With V trimmed by 5 bases and J by 2 bases, 7 bases remained unmatched. Germline lookup yields CDR1 SGHTA and CDR2 FQGTGA. In nucleotides, the CDR3 is TGTGCCAGCAGCACACTGGGACAGGCTAACACCGGGGAGCTGTTTTTT. It encodes CASSTLGQANTGELFF.

V and J are TRBV4-2 and TRBJ2-5, with 14 bases fitting TRBD2. Losses at the gene ends were 6 bases for V and 1 base for J; bases not matched to a gene: 10. Per germline, CDR1 LGHNA and CDR2 YNFKEQ. The CDR3 loop spans 18 amino acids. In DNA, the CDR3 is TGTGCCAGCAGACCCGGGACTAGCGGGAGAGGTCCCCAAGAGACCCAGTACTTC. Protein product: CASRPGTSGRGPQETQYF.

Ten or more counts support this clone. The rearrangement uses TRBV5-1 and TRBJ1-2; D gene unclear. Between the trimmed V and J ends, which lost 0 bases and 7 bases, there was a span of 4 bases. The CDR3 has 11 amino acids. CDR1 is SGHRS, CDR2 YFSETQ, per germline. CDR3 nucleotides: TGCGCCAGCAGCTTGGCAGGTGGCTACACCTTC. This gives the protein CASSLAGGYTF. Variable domain in full (rest from reference TRBV5-1 and TRBJ1-2): KAGVTQTPRYLIKTRGQQVTLSCSPISGHRSVSWYQQTPGQGLQFLFEYFSETQRNKGNFPGRFSGRQFSNSRSEMNVSTLELGDSALYLCASSLAGGYTFGSGTRLTVV.

This chain links TRBV5-1 with TRBJ1-1; D is perhaps TRBD1 (6 bases). CDR3 size: 17 residues. With 4 bases removed from V and 4 bases from J, the gap between germline ends came to 23 bases. Germline CDR1 is SGHRS and CDR2 is YFSETQ. The CDR3: CASSVAWVKLRGTEAFF. The CDR3 region has the DNA TGCGCCAGCAGCGTAGCCTGGGTGAAGCTCAGGGGCACTGAAGCTTTCTTT.

The V and J genes are TRBV9 and TRBJ2-3; the D is unclear. The V end was cut by 4 bases, the J end by 6 bases, with 12 bases between. This CDR3 has 13 amino acids. Germline V CDR1 and CDR2: SGDLS, YYNGEE. CDR3 loop: CASSYSPADTQYF. The DNA for the CDR3 is TGTGCCAGCAGCTATTCCCCTGCGGATACGCAGTATTTT.

The chain joins TRBV5-1 to TRBJ2-7; TRBD1 is a possible D gene (5 bases). Germline V gene lookup returns CDR1 SGHRS and CDR2 YFSETQ. This CDR3 has 14 residues. Trimming cost V 1 base and J 6 bases, with 14 bases left between them. As DNA, the CDR3 is TGCGCCAGCAGCTTGAGCCAGGGTAACATCGAGCAGTACTTC. It is translated as CASSLSQGNIEQYF.